This T cell receptor (beta chain) was documented in a study of blood T cell repertoires in COVID-19. Study members were between roughly 18 and 100 years old and lived in 20 to 30 US regions. Each recovered donor of Cohort 3 presented with two negative PCRs, clearance, or symptom resolution. V gave up 8 bases and J gave up 8 bases; unmatched junction bases: 12. From germline, CDR1 is LNHDA and CDR2 SQIVND (reference sequence). This CDR3 contains 14 residues. Per the original methods: Cell counts per sample came from amplifying reference gene primers. Clones were sequenced by immunoSEQ multiplex PCR, and TCRdb holds only the in-frame ones, with some missing. V, J and clone size are those of that table, while D and trimming were read from the DNA. This repertoire shows under 300,000 clones, roughly 87% found once; its top ten account for around 1%.

The specimen sequenced was PBMCs or T cells enriched from blood (not recorded which). The chain recombines TRBV19 with TRBJ1-1, with TRBD1 identical over 9 bases. This receptor was obtained from a woman younger than 45 who had recovered from COVID-19. CDR3 DNA: TGTGCCAGTGGGGTACAGGGGGCAGTTGACGAAGCTTTCTTT. It specifies CASGVQGAVDEAFF.